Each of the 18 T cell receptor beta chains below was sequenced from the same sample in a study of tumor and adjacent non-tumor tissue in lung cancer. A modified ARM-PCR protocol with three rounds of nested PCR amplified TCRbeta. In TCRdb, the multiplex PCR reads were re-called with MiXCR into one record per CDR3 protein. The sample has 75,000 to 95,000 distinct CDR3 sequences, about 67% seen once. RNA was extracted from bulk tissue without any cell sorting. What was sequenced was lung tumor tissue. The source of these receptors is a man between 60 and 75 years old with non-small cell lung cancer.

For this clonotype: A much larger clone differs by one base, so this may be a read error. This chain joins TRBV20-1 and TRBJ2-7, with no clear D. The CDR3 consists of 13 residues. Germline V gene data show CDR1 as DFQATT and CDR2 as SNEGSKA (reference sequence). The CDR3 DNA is TGCAGTGCTGAAGCCGACAACTCCTACGAGCGGTACTTC. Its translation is CSAEADNSYERYF.

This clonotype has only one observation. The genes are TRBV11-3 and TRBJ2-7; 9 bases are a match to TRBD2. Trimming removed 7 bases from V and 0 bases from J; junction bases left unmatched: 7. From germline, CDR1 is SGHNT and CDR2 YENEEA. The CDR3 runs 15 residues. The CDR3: CASKRDSGSSYEQYF. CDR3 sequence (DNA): TGTGCCAGCAAGAGGGATAGCGGGAGCTCCTACGAGCAGTACTTC.

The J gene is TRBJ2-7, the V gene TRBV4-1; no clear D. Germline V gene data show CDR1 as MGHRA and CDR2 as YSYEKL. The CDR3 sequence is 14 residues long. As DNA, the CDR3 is TGCGTGAGCAGCCAAACTACCGAAGGCTACGAGCAGTACTTC. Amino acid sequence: CVSSQTTEGYEQYF.

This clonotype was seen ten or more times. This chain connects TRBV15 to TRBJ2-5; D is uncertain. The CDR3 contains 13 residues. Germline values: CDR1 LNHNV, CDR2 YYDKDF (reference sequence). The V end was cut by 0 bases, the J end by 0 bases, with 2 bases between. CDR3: CATSRDHQETQYF. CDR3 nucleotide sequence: TGTGCCACCAGCAGAGATCACCAAGAGACCCAGTACTTC.

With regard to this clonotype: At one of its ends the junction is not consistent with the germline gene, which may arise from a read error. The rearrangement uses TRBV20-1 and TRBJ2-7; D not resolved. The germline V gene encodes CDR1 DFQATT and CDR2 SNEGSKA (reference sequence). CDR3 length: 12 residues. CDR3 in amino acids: CRAQAGVYEQYF. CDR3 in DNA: TGCCGTGCCCAAGCTGGAGTTTACGAGCAGTACTTC.

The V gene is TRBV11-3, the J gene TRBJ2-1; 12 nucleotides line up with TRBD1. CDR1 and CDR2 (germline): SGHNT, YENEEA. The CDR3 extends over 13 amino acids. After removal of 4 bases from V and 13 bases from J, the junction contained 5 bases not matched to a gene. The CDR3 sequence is CASSSLGTGGQFF. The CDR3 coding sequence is TGTGCCAGCAGCTCCTTAGGGACAGGGGGCCAGTTCTTC.

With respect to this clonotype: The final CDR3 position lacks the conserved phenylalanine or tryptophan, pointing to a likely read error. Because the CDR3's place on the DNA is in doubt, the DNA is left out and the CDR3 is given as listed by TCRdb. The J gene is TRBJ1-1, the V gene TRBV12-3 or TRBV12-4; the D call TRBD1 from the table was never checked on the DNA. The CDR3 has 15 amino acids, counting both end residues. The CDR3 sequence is CASRHDRVQGTEALI.

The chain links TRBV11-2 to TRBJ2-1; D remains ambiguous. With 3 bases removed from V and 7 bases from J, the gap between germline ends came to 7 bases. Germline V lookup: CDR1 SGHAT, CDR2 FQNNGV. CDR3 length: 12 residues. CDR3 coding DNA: TGTGCCAGCAGCTTCCAGAGGAATGAGCAGTTCTTC. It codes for CASSFQRNEQFF.

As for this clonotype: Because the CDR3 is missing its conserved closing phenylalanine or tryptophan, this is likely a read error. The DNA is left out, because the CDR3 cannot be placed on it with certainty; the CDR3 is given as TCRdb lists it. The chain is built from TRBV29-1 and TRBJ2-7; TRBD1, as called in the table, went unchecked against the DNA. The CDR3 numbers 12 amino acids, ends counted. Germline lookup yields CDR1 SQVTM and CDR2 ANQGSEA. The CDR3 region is CSVAWIGGEQHL.

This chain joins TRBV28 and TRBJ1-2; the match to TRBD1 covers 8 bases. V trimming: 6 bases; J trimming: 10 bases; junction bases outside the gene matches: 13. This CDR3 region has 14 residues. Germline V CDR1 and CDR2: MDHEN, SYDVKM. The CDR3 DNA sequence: TGTGCCAGCAGCACCTCAGGGGGCAGCTATATCTACACCTTC. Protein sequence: CASSTSGGSYIYTF.

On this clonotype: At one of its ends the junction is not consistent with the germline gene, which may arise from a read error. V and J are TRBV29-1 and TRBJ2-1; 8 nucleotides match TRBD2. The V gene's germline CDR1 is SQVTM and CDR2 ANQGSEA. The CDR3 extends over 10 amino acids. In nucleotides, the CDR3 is TGCCGCGTTGGATCACGGGAGGGGTTCTTC. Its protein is CRVGSREGFF.

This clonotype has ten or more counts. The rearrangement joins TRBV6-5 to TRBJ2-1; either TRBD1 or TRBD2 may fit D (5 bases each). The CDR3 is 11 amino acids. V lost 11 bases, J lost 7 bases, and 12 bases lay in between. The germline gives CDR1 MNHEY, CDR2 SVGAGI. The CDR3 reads CARGVWNEQFF. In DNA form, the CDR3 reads TGTGCCCGAGGGGTATGGAATGAGCAGTTCTTC.

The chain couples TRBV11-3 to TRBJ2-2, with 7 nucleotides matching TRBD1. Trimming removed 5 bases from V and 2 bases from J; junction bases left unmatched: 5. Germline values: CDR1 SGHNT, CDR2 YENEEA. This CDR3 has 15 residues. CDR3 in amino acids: CASSPRQGNTGELFF. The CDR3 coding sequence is TGTGCCAGCAGCCCGCGACAGGGCAACACCGGGGAGCTGTTTTTT.

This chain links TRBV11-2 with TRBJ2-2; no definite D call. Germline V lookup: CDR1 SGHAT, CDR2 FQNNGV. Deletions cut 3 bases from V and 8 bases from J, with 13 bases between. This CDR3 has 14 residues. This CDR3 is CASSFDSRAGELFF. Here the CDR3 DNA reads TGTGCCAGCAGCTTCGACTCCAGAGCAGGGGAGCTGTTTTTT.

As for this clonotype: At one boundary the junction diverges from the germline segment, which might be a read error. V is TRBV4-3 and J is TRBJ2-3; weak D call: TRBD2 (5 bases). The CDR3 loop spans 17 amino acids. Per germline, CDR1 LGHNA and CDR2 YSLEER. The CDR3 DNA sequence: TGCGCCAGCAGCCGAGATACCCCTGTCTCTAGCACCGATACGCAGAATTTT. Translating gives CASSRDTPVSSTDTQNF.

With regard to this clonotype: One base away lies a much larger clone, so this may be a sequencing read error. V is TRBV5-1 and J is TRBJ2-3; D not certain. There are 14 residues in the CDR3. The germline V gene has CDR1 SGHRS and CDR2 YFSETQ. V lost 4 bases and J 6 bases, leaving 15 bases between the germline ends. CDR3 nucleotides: TGCGCCAGCAGCATGGATGGCAATACTGATACGCAGTATTTT. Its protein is CASSMDGNTDTQYF.

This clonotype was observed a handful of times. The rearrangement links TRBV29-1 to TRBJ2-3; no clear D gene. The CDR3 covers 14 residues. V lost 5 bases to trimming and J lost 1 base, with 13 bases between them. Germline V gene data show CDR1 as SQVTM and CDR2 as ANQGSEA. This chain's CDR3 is CSVFDTGRTDTQYF. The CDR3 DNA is TGCAGCGTTTTTGATACGGGCCGCACAGATACGCAGTATTTT.

The CDR3 protein is CASSRRIRAGGTGELFF. The CDR3 nucleotides are TGTGCCAGCAGTCGCCGGATCCGGGCGGGGGGAACCGGGGAGCTGTTTTTT. The chain carries TRBV6-6 and TRBJ2-2; 8 bases agree with TRBD2. The germline CDR1 and CDR2 sequences are MNHNY and SVGAGI (reference sequence). Losses at the gene ends were 5 bases for V and 5 bases for J; bases not matched to a gene: 13. This CDR3 comprises 17 residues.